The TCR beta chain described here comes from a study of shared clonotypes between healthy human individuals (dated by TCRdb to between 2020 and 2021). Study-wide context: A couple of women and a few men aged 18 to 49 years were included in the cohort. For each donor, CD4 naive and CD4 memory were each given three plates, CD8 naive was given two plates, and CD8 memory was given one plate. The study deeply sequenced blood TCR repertoires of several healthy adults to estimate repertoire size and the extent of clonotype sharing between individuals. Different laboratories and diverse techniques were used to prepare libraries and sequence TCR repertoires, to increase sequencing depth and limit assay-specific biases. Each donor's leukapheresis produced roughly between roughly 0.9 and 8.9 billion PBMCs.

What the work shows at the level of the full study, not this receptor alone: Naive subsets generally had larger estimated clonotype richness than memory subsets. Based on pairwise subsampling, the degree of clonotype sharing among donors was expected to be affected by sequencing depth. The genetic and exposure-history diversity represented was limited by the small number of donors. Compared with non-shared clonotypes, the clonotypes found in all four sorted-subset donors had higher generation probabilities. Incomplete sequencing was indicated by rarefaction of sorted-subset datasets, despite the large sequencing depth. Sharing across a few donors was observed for roughly 5.4% of naive CD4, around 3.5% of naive CD8, 2% to 2.5% of memory CD4, and about 0.38% of memory CD8 clonotypes. Sampling was limited to blood, and TCR repertoires in tissue likely differ from TCR repertoires in blood.

As to this clone: The target of this receptor is not known. No quality values exist for individual bases; no much larger clone is one base distant.

TCR CDR3 regions were amplified from genomic DNA by multiplex PCR using the deep immunoSEQ assay. Extracted genomic DNA from each cell subset was spread evenly across all wells of several immunoSEQ 96-well plates, with each plate serving as a replicate. For sorted subsets, 150 to 250 ng of genomic DNA, equivalent to about 30,000 T cell genomes, went into each replicate PCR. Purified libraries were quantified with a Qubit 3.0 fluorometer, sized on a Bioanalyzer 2100, and re-quantified with the KAPA Library Quantification kit. Each immunoSEQ 96-well plate was sequenced on its own single-read 150-cycle Illumina NextSeq 550 flow cell. From the authors' description of their analysis: Because the immunoSEQ output held only junctional sequences and lacked quality scores, the filtering could not match the filtering applied to full-length reads. Sequences were annotated with PyIR, a Python wrapper for IgBLAST v1.9, and V/J genes and CDR3 were assigned using IMGT germline references. Reads were removed for weak V/J assignments (E-value above 1e-6), missing CDR3, stop codons, out-of-frame junctions, or ambiguous translated residues. V3J clonotypes were defined as sequences sharing an identical inferred V gene, J gene, and CDR3 amino acid sequence. Percentage overlap between repertoires was computed as shared unique clonotypes divided by the size of the smaller repertoire. Repertoire richness was assessed with RTK rarefaction, the Chao1 estimator, and Recon v2.1 estimates of unobserved clonotypes. Generation probabilities for all TCRbeta clonotypes obtained by the gDNA method from a few donors were computed using OLGA. TCRdb took over this immuneACCESS table, retaining in-frame rearrangements with V and J assigned. Such tables are incomplete; in checked studies, under half of the missing clones stem from an unresolved V gene, and the remainder is unexplained. The D gene and trimming were derived from the DNA, and the V and J assignments and clone size from that table. This sample lists 2 million to 3 million clones; approximately 93% were detected once. The ten most abundant clones make up about 0.38% of the sample.

Healthy HIV-negative adults with no recently reported acute infections or vaccinations were included as donors. All donors were Caucasian adults living in Nashville, Tennessee, USA. CD4+ T cells were enriched by magnetic negative selection, after which naive cells were positively selected on CD45RA and the negative fraction was taken as the memory subset. After blood collection by leukapheresis, PBMCs were isolated using Ficoll-Histopaque density gradient centrifugation and then cryopreserved in the vapor phase of liquid nitrogen. Analytical flow cytometry was used to check the purity and quantity of every magnetically sorted T cell population. From each sorted fraction, genomic DNA was isolated and quantified by UV absorbance on a Nanodrop 2000c. This TCR came from a man aged 18-30 years in good health. Some clones in this sample may be carry-over from other donors' samples. Material: naive CD4+ T cells from PBMCs. Reading the label with the study, this specimen's cell subset or site is: CD45RA+ positively selected.

The DNA sequence reads TGTGCCAGCAGCTTAGAGAACAGGGGCTCCGAGCAGTACTTC. It is translated as CASSLENRGSEQYF. Recombination connected TRBV5-6 to TRBJ2-5; TRBD1 aligns with 7 central bases. The J call may not be correct, given that the DNA end is closer to TRBJ2-7. Taken from cysteine to phenylalanine, the CDR3 has 14 residues. Of all the DNA, just the CDR3 is kept, 42 bases in frame from base 1. CDR1 is given as SGHDT and CDR2 as YYEEEE, both from the germline V gene.